This TCR beta chain was captured in a study of blood T cell repertoires in COVID-19. Trimming removed 4 bases from V and 7 bases from J; junction bases left unmatched: 11. Germline loops: CDR1 KGHSH, CDR2 LQKENI. The CDR3 has 16 amino acids. Assay: immunoSEQ multiplex PCR; the TCRdb copy retains only in-frame clones and omits some. The sample yields about 110,000 clones, about four fifths seen once. The TCR comes from an elderly man with acute or convalescent COVID-19. The J gene is TRBJ1-5, the V gene TRBV18, with 9 bases identical to TRBD1. The specimen sequenced was peripheral blood. The CDR3 loop is CASSRLGQGIEQPQHF. Here the CDR3 DNA reads TGTGCCAGCTCACGTTTGGGACAGGGAATAGAGCAGCCCCAGCATTTT.